This T cell receptor (beta chain) was captured in a study of beta chain features in type 1 diabetes. Expressed TCRB transcripts were sequenced because the isolated RNA had all been reverse transcribed beforehand. Libraries were prepared by immunoSEQ multiplex PCR; TCRdb keeps only in-frame clonotypes and omits some of them. The repertoire includes more than 200,000 clones, 16% of them detected once, and 0.07% to 0.095% sits in the top ten. In regard to this clone: Its antigen is not known.

The CDR3 runs to 15 residues. Germline CDR1 MNHEY, CDR2 SMNVEV (reference sequence). Trimming at V came to 4 bases and at J to 6 bases, leaving 7 bases not matched to a gene. Study-level points and caveats: Researchers report that Type 1 diabetes patients had moderately but significantly shorter TCRB CDR3s across all four CD4+ subsets. Reduced insertions and increased deletions marked VDJ junctions in type 1 diabetes patients.

The rearrangement links TRBV27 to TRBJ2-1; TRBD1 matches 9 bases. Sequenced input: naive CD4+ T cells from blood. The origin of this receptor is a man aged 25-45 years with type 1 diabetes. The CDR3 DNA sequence: TGTGCCAGCAGTTCCTTAGGACAGGGGTCCAATGAGCAGTTCTTC. Translating gives CASSSLGQGSNEQFF.